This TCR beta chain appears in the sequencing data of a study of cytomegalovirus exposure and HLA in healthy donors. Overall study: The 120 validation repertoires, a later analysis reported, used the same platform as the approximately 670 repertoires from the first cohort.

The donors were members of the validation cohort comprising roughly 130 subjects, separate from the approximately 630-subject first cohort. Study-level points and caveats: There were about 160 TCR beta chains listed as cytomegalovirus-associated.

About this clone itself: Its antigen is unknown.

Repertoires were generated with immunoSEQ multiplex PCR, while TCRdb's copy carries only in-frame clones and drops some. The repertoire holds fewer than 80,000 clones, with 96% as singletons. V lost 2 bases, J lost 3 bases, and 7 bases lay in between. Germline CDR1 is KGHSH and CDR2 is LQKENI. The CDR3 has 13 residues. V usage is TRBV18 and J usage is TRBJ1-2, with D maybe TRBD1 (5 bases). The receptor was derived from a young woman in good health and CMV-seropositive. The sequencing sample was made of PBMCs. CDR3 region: CASSPTTDYGYTF. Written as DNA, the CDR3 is TGTGCCAGCTCACCAACGACAGACTATGGCTACACCTTC.